This T cell receptor beta chain was obtained from a study of blood T cell repertoires in COVID-19. For the study at large: COVID-19 samples from acute and convalescent phases originated in the United States, Italy and Spain. Nucleic acid was either cDNA or gDNA, and it came from T cells, B-cell-depleted T cells, or PBMCs.

Under the authors' procedure: Nucleated cell counts were estimated from reference gene primer amplification. TCRdb's table, derived via immunoSEQ multiplex PCR, lists solely in-frame clones and lacks some. The V and J calls and clone size come from that table; D and trimming were worked out from the DNA. The table includes about 350,000 clones, around 87% detected once. Recovery among Cohort 3 donors was established by two negative PCRs, clearance, or symptom resolution. This clone was observed a handful of times. CDR3 length: 16 residues. V lost 1 base and J 6 bases, leaving 16 bases between the germline ends. CDR1 and CDR2 from the germline V gene are LGHNA and YSLEER.

Sequenced sample: PBMCs or T cells enriched from blood (not recorded which). The chain links TRBV4-3 to TRBJ2-1, with a tentative D call TRBD1 (6 bases). This sequence was found in a woman aged 25 to 45 who had recovered from COVID-19. CDR3 nucleotide sequence: TGCGCCAGCAGCCAAGCCCTTGTTGGGGGCCGCAATGAGCAGTTCTTC. Protein product: CASSQALVGGRNEQFF.